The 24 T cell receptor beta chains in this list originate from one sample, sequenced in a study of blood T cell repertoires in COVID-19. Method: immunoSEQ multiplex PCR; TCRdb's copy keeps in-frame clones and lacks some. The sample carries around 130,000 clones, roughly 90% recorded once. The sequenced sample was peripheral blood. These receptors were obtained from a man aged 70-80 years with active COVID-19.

In DNA, the CDR3 is TGTGCCAGCTCTGGACAGACGAACACTGAAGCTTTCTTT. This translates into CASSGQTNTEAFF. The V call is TRBV18, the J call TRBJ1-1; D perhaps matches TRBD1 (6 bases). CDR1 is KGHSH and CDR2 is LQKENI in the germline V gene. The CDR3 has 13 residues. Between the trimmed V and J ends, which lost 6 bases and 1 base, there was a span of 9 bases.

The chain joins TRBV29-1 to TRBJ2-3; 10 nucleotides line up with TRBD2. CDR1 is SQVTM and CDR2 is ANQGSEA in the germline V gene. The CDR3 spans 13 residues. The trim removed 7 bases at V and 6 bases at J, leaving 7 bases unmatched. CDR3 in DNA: TGCAGCGCCGGGACTAGCGCCTCGGATACGCAGTATTTT. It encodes CSAGTSASDTQYF.

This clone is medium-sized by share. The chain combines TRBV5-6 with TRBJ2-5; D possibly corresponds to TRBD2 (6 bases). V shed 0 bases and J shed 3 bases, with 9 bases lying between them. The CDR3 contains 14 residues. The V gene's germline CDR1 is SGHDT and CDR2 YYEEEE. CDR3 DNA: TGTGCCAGCAGCTTGGCTCCTAGCGAAGAGACCCAGTACTTC. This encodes CASSLAPSEETQYF.

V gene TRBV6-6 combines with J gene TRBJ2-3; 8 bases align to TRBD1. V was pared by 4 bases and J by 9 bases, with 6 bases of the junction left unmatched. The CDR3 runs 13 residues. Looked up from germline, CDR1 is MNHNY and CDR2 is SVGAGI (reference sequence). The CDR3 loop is CASSLDREYTQYF. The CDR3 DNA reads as TGTGCCAGCAGTTTGGACAGGGAGTACACGCAGTATTTT.

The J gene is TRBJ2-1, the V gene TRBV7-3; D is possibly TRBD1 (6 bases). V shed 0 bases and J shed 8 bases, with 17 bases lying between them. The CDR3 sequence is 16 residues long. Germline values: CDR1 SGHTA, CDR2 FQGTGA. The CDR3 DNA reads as TGTGCCAGCAGCTTAACGGGAGACAGGTCCTCCCATGAGCAGTTCTTC. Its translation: CASSLTGDRSSHEQFF.

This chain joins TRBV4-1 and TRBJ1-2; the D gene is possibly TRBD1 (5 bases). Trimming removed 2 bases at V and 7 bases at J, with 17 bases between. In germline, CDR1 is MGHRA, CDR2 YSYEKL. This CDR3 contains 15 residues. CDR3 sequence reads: CASSQTGTFEGGYTF. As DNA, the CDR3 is TGCGCCAGCAGCCAAACCGGGACTTTCGAAGGTGGCTACACCTTC.

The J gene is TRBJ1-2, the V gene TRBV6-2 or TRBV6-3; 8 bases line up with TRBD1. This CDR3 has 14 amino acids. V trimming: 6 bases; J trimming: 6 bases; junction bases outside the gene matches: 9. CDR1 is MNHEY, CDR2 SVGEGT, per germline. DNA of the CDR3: TGTGCCAGCAGCCGGCCGACAGGGGCCCATGGCTACACCTTC. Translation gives CASSRPTGAHGYTF.

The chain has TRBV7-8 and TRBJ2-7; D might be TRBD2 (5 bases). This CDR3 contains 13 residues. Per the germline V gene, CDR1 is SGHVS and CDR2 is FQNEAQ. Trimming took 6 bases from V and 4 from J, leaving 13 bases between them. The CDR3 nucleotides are TGTGCCAGCAGTCGGATCCGGGATTACGAGCAGTACTTC. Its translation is CASSRIRDYEQYF.

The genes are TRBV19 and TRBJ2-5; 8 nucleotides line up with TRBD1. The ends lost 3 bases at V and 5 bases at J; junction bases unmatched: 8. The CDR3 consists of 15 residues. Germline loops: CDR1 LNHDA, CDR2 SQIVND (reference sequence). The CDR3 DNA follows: TGTGCCAGTAGTATGGGGACCCACAGGGGGGAGACCCAGTACTTC. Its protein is CASSMGTHRGETQYF.

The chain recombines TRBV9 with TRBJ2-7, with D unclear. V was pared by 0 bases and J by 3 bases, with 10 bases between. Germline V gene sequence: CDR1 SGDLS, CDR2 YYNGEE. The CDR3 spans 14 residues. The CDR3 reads CASSVVGSIYEQYF. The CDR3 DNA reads TGTGCCAGCAGCGTAGTGGGCAGCATCTACGAGCAGTACTTC.

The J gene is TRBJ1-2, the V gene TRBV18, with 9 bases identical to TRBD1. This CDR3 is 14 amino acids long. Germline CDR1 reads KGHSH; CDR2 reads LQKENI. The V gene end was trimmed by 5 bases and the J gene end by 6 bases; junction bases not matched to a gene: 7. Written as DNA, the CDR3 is TGTGCCAGCTCATCGTCCGGGACAGGGAATGGCTACACCTTC. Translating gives CASSSSGTGNGYTF.

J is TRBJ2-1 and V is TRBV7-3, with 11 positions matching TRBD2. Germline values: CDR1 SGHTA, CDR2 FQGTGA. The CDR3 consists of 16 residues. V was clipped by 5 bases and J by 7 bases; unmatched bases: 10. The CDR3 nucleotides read TGTGCCAGCAGCCCTTCAACTAGCGGGAGCACTAATGAGCAGTTCTTC. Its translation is CASSPSTSGSTNEQFF.

In DNA form, the CDR3 reads TGTGCCATCAGCCCAGACGGGACTAGCGCAACGACTTACAATGAGCAGTTCTTC. It encodes CAISPDGTSATTYNEQFF. The rearrangement joins TRBV10-3 to TRBJ2-1, with 10 bases lining up with TRBD2. Trimming removed 6 bases from V and 4 bases from J; junction bases left unmatched: 15. The germline gives CDR1 ENHRY, CDR2 SYGVKD. This CDR3 has 18 amino acids.

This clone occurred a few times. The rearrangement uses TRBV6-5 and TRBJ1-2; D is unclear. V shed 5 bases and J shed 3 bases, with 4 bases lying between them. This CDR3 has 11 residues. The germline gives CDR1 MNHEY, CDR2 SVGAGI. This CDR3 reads CASSRDYGYTF. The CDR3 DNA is TGTGCCAGCAGTCGCGACTATGGCTACACCTTC.

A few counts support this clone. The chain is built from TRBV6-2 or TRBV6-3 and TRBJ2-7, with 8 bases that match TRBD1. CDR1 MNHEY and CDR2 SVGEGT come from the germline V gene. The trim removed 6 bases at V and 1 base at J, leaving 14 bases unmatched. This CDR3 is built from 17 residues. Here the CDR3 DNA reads TGTGCCAGCAGCCATGCCCGGGACAGGAGGGGATCCTACGAGCAGTACTTC. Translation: CASSHARDRRGSYEQYF.

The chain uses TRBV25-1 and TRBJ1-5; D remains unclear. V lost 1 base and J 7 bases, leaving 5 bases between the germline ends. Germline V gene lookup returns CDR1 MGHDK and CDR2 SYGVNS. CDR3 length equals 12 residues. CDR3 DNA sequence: TGTGCCAGCAGTGAATTGGGCCAGCCCCAGCATTTT. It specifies CASSELGQPQHF.

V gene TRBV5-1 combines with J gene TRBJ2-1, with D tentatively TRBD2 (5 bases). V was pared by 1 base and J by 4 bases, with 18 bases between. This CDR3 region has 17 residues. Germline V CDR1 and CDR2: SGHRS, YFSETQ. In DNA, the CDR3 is TGCGCCAGCAGCTTGATGGGCGTGAGTAGCGTGTACAATGAGCAGTTCTTC. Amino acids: CASSLMGVSSVYNEQFF.

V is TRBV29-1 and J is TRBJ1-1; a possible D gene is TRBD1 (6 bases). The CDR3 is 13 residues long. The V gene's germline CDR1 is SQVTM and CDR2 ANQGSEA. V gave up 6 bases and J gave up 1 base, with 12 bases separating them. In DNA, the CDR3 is TGCAGCGTGCTAAGGGGGGGGAACACTGAAGCTTTCTTT. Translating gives CSVLRGGNTEAFF.

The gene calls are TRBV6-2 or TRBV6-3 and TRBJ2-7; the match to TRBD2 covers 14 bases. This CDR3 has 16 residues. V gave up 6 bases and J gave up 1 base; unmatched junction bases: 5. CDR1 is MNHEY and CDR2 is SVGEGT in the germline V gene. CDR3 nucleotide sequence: TGTGCCAGCAGCTCTAGGACTAGCGGGAGGTCCTACGAGCAGTACTTC. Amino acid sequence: CASSSRTSGRSYEQYF.

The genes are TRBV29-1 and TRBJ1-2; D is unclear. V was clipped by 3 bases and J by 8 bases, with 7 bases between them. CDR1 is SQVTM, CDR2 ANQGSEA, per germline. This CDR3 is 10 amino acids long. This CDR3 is CSVEEGGYTF. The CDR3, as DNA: TGCAGCGTTGAGGAGGGAGGCTACACCTTC.

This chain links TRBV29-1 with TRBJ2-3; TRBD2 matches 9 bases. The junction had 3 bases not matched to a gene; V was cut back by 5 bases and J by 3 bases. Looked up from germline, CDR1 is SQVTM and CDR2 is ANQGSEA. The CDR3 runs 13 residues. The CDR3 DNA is TGCAGCGTTCGCGGGAGGGCAACAGATACGCAGTATTTT. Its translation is CSVRGRATDTQYF.

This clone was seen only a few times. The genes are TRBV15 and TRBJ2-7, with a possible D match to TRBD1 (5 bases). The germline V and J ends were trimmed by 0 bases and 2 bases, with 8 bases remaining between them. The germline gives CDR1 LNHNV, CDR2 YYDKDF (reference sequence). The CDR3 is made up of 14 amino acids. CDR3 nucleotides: TGTGCCACCAGCAGAGATCAGGGCACCTACGAGCAGTACTTC. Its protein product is CATSRDQGTYEQYF.

This CDR3 reads CASSYGTEYGYTF. For the CDR3, the DNA is TGTGCCAGCAGTTACGGGACAGAGTATGGCTACACCTTC. The chain employs TRBV12-3 or TRBV12-4 and TRBJ1-2; 7 bases agree with TRBD1. The CDR3 runs 13 residues. J lost 5 bases, V lost 4 bases, and 4 bases had no gene match.

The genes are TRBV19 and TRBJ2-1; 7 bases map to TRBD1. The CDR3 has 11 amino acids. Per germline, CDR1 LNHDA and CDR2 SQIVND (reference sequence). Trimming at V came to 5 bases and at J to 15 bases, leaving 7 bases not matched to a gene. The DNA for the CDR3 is TGTGCCAGTAGTTCGCCGTCAGGGGGGTTCTTC. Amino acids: CASSSPSGGFF.